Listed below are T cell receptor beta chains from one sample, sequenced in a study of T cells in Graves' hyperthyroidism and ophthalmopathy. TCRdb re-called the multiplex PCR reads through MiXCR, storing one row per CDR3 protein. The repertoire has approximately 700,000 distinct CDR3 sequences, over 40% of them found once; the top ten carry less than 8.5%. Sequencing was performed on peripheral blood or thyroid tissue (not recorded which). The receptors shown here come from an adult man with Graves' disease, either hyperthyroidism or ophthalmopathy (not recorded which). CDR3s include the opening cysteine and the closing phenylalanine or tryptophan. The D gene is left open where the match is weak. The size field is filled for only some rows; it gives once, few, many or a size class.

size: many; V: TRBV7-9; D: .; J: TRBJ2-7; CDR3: CASSYPGTPGDEQYF; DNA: TGTGCCAGCAGCTACCCCGGGACGCCTGGCGACGAGCAGTACTTC
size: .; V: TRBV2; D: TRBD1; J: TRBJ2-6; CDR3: CASSERNRGRNVLTF; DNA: TGTGCCAGCAGTGAACGGAACAGGGGGCGCAACGTCCTGACTTTC
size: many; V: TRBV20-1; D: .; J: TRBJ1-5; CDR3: CSAQGQGQPQHF; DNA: TGCAGTGCTCAGGGGCAGGGTCAGCCCCAGCATTTT
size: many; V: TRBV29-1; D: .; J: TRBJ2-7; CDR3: CSVELDRAFYEQYF; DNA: TGCAGCGTTGAGCTTGACCGGGCTTTCTACGAGCAGTACTTC
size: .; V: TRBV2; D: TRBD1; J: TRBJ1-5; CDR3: CASSRDSDSNQPQHF; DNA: TGTGCCAGCAGCAGGGACAGTGATAGCAATCAGCCCCAGCATTTT
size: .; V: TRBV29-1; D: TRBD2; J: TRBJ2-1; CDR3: CSVGPTGGLDEQFF; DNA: TGCAGCGTTGGACCGACGGGAGGACTCGATGAGCAGTTCTTC
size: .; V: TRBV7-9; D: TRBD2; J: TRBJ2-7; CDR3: CASSPLGGGSYEQYF; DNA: TGTGCCAGCAGCCCCCTTGGCGGGGGATCCTACGAGCAGTACTTC
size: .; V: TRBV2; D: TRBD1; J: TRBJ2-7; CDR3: CASSRHGQGAAGLSNEQYF; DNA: TGTGCCAGCAGTCGACATGGACAGGGGGCTGCGGGATTAAGCAACGAGCAGTACTTC
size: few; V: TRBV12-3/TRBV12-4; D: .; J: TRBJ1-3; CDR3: CASSLGLSSGNTIYF; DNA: TGTGCCAGCAGTTTAGGACTCAGCTCTGGAAACACCATATATTTT
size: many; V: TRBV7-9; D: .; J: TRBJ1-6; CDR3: CASSLDRVLHF; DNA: TGTGCCAGCAGCTTAGATCGAGTGCTCCACTTT
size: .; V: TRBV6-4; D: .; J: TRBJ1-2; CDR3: CASSDSQGFYGYTF; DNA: TGTGCCAGCAGTGACTCCCAGGGGTTCTATGGCTACACCTTC
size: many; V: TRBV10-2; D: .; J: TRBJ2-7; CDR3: CASSTGSYEQYF; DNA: TGCGCCAGCAGCACAGGCTCCTACGAGCAGTACTTC
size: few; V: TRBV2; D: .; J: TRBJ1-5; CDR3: CASSVQGLREPQHF; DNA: TGTGCCAGCAGTGTCCAGGGTTTGAGAGAGCCCCAGCATTTT
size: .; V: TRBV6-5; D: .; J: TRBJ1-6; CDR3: CASMNGANSPLHF; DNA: TGTGCCAGCATGAACGGGGCTAATTCACCCCTCCACTTT
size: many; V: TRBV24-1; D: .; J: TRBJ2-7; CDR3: CATSNRGDYEQYF; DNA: TGTGCCACCAGCAATAGGGGGGACTACGAGCAGTACTTC
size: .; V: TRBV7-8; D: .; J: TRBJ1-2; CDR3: CASSLNTYGYTF; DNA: TGTGCCAGCAGCCTCAACACCTATGGCTACACCTTC
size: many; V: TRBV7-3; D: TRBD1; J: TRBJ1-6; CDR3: CASSSTGGGSPLHF; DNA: TGTGCCAGCAGCTCGACAGGGGGCGGTTCACCCCTCCACTTT
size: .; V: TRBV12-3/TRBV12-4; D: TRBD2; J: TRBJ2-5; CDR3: CASSTIGTSRETQYF; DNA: TGTGCCAGCAGTACGATCGGGACTAGCAGGGAGACCCAGTACTTC
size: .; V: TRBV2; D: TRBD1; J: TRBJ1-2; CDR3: CASSKTGTGIYGYTF; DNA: TGTGCCAGCAGCAAGACCGGGACAGGAATCTATGGCTACACCTTC
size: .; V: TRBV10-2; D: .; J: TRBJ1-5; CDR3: CASSFSVSNQPQHF; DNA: TGCGCCAGCAGTTTTTCAGTGAGCAATCAGCCCCAGCATTTT
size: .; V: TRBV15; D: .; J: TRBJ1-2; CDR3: CASSQDPGANYGYTF; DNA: TGTGCCAGCAGCCAAGATCCCGGGGCGAACTATGGCTACACCTTC
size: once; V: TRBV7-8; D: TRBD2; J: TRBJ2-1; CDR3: CASSYDTLRGGSYNEQFF; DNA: TGTGCCAGCAGCTATGACACCTTACGGGGGGGCTCCTACAATGAGCAGTTCTTC
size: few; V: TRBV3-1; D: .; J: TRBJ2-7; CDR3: CASSQTRRASYEQYF; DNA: TGTGCCAGCAGCCAAACGAGACGGGCCTCCTACGAGCAGTACTTC
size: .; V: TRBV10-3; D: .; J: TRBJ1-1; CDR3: CATSYLNTEAFF; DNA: TGTGCCACCTCATACCTGAACACTGAAGCTTTCTTT
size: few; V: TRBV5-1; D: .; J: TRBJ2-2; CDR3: CASSPGVAGELFF; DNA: TGCGCCAGCAGCCCGGGTGTTGCGGGGGAGCTGTTTTTT
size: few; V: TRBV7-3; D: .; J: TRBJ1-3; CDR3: CASSRNLGDTIYF; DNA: TGTGCCAGCAGCCGAAACCTGGGAGACACCATATATTTT
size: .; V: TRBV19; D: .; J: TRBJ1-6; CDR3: CASEPGWNSPLHF; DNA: TGTGCCAGTGAACCCGGATGGAATTCACCCCTCCACTTT
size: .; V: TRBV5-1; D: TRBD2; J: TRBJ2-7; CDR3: CASSLPLSGSGYEQYF; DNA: TGCGCCAGCAGCTTGCCCCTTAGCGGGAGTGGCTACGAGCAGTACTTC
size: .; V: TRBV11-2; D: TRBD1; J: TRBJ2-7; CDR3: CASSPIGGQGYDEQYF; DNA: TGTGCCAGCAGCCCTATTGGTGGACAGGGGTACGACGAGCAGTACTTC
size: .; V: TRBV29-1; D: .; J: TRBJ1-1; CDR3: CSLSAPMNTEAFF; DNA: TGCAGCTTATCGGCCCCGATGAACACTGAAGCTTTCTTT
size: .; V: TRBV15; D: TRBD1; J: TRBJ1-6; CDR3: CATSRAGTGGNSPLHF; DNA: TGTGCCACCAGCAGGGCCGGGACAGGTGGGAATTCACCCCTCCACTTT
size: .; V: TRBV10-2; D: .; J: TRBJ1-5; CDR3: CASRERRNQPQHF; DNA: TGCGCCAGCAGGGAGCGGCGCAATCAGCCCCAGCATTTT
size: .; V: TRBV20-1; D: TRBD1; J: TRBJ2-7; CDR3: CSARQWDSSYEQYF; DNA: TGCAGTGCTAGACAGTGGGACAGCAGCTACGAGCAGTACTTC
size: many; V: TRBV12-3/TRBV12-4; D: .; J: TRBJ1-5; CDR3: CASRFGEGISQPQHF; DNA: TGTGCCAGCAGGTTTGGAGAGGGTATCAGTCAGCCCCAGCATTTT
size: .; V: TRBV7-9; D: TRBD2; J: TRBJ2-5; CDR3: CASSFRAGGETQYF; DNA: TGTGCCAGCAGCTTTCGCGCGGGAGGGGAGACCCAGTACTTC
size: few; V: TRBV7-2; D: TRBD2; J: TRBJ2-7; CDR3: CASSATGLGIYEQYF; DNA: TGTGCCAGCAGCGCAACGGGACTAGGAATTTACGAGCAGTACTTC
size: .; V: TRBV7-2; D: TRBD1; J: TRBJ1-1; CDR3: CASSPGTGLDTEAFF; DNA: TGTGCCAGCAGCCCCGGGACAGGGTTAGACACTGAAGCTTTCTTT
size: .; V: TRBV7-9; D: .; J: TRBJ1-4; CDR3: CASSFSGYVVEKLFF; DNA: TGTGCCAGCAGCTTCTCCGGGTACGTGGTCGAAAAACTGTTTTTT
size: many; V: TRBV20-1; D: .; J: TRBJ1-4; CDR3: CSAEVGGEKLFF; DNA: TGCAGTGCCGAGGTGGGAGGAGAAAAACTGTTTTTT
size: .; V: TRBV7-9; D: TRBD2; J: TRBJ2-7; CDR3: CASSRPVAGAYEQYF; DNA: TGTGCCAGCTCAAGGCCAGTAGCGGGAGCCTACGAGCAGTACTTC
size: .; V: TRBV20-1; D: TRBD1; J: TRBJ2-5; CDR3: CSARDRDAETQYF; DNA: TGCAGTGCTAGGGACAGGGACGCAGAGACCCAGTACTTC
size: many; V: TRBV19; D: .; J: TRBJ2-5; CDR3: CATSTGGETQYF; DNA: TGTGCCACCAGTACTGGAGGGGAGACCCAGTACTTC
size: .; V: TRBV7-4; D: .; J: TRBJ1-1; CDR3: CASSTRLGRDTEAFF; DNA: TGTGCCAGCAGCACACGCCTGGGCAGGGACACTGAAGCTTTCTTT
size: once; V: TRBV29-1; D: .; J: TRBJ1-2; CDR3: CSRTGRGDGYTF; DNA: TGCAGTCGAACGGGCAGGGGTGATGGCTACACCTTC
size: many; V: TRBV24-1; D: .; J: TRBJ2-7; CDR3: CATSDRRGPTYEQYF; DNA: TGTGCCACCAGTGACCGCAGGGGACCCACCTACGAGCAGTACTTC
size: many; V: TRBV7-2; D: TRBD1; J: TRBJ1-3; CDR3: CASSGWDSPGNTIYF; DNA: TGTGCCAGCAGCGGATGGGACAGCCCGGGAAACACCATATATTTT
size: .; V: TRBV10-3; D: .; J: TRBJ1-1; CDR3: CAISESTLGRVLEAFF; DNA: TGTGCCATCAGTGAGTCGACTCTGGGCAGGGTTCTCGAAGCTTTCTTT
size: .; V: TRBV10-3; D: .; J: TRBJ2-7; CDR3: CAISERDHEQYF; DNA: TGTGCCATCAGTGAGAGGGACCACGAGCAGTACTTC
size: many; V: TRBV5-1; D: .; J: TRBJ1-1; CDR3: CASSLAAGLNTEAFF; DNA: TGTGCCAGCAGCTTAGCGGCGGGCCTGAACACTGAAGCTTTCTTT
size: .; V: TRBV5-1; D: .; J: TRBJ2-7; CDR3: CASSRGLAAYEQYF; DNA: TGTGCCAGCAGCCGTGGGCTAGCAGCTTACGAGCAGTACTTC